The T cell receptor beta chain under discussion was sequenced for a study of T cell responses to AZD1222 COVID-19 vaccine. Regarding the study as a whole: It was only after the peak T cell response that any repertoires were sampled. AZD1222 recipients seropositive at baseline numbered only five to seven. Mostly white British, mostly female donors; authors suggested clonal diversity may be underestimated.

The CDR3 sequence is 16 residues long. The germline V and J ends were trimmed by 4 bases and 9 bases, with 25 bases remaining between them. In germline, CDR1 is LGHNA, CDR2 YSLEER. Here immunoSEQ multiplex PCR was the method, and the copy in TCRdb shows in-frame clones only, minus some. Of around 150,000 clones in the sample, over 90% were seen once. About this clone: Its antigen remains unknown.

The gene calls are TRBV4-3 and TRBJ2-7; TRBD1 might be the D (6 bases). The sequences come from peripheral blood, collected on day 0 of AZD1222 vaccination. The source of this sequence is an adult in good health. This CDR3 reads CASSPSTGTPATRQYF. CDR3 bases: TGCGCCAGCAGCCCCTCAACCGGGACACCGGCCACTCGGCAGTACTTC.